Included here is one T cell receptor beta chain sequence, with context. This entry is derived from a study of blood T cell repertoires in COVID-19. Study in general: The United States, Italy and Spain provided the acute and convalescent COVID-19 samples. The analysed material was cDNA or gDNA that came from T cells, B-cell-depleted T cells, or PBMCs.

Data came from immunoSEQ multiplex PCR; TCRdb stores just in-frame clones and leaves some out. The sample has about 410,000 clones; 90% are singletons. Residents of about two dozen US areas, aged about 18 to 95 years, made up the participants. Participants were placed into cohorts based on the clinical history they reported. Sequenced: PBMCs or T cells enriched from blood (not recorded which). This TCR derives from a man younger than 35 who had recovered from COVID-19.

CDR3 region: CASSLGQDPGAFF. For the CDR3, the DNA is TGTGCCAGCTCACTTGGACAGGACCCCGGAGCTTTCTTT. The chain has TRBV18 and TRBJ1-1; TRBD1 aligns across 7 bases. This CDR3 has 13 amino acids. In germline, CDR1 is KGHSH, CDR2 LQKENI. The V gene end was trimmed by 4 bases and the J gene end by 10 bases; junction bases not matched to a gene: 9.